This TCR beta chain was obtained from a study of cytomegalovirus exposure and HLA in healthy donors. This PCR relied on a set of 60 Vbeta primers and 13 Jbeta primers. Sequencing was performed with immunoSEQ multiplex PCR; in TCRdb, only in-frame clones are kept and a portion is missing. The profile shows about 140,000 clones, 85% to 90% of them singletons. The sample consisted of PBMCs. The clonotype comes from a woman in her thirties in good health and CMV-seronegative.

CDR3 nucleotide sequence: TGTGCCAGCAGTCTGGGACAGGGCAGTTCGGGGGAGACCCAGTACTTC. Protein product: CASSLGQGSSGETQYF. This chain connects TRBV7-2 to TRBJ2-5; 9 nucleotides line up with TRBD1. The V and J ends lost 6 bases and 5 bases, in that order; junction bases with no gene match: 13. Germline V gives CDR1 SGHTA, CDR2 FQGNSA. This CDR3 is 16 amino acids long.